The source of this T cell receptor (beta chain) is a study of regulatory T cells in long-lasting Graves disease. This clonotype was observed a handful of times. Noted time point: newly diagnosed GD, antithyroid drugs for less than 3 months. The TCR library was prepared using RNA isolated from PBMCs. HTBI primers from iRepertoire and Arm-PCR of CDR3 regions yielded the TCR beta libraries. Via MiXCR, TCRdb re-called the multiplex PCR reads, giving one row per CDR3 protein. This sample has about 470,000 distinct CDR3 sequences, with 14% to 15% found just once. Germline V gives CDR1 KGHDR, CDR2 SFDVKD. Deletions cut 0 bases from V and 7 bases from J, with 9 bases between. The CDR3 extends over 13 amino acids. This sample also appeared in a second study, on T cells in Graves' hyperthyroidism and ophthalmopathy.

The sequencing here drew on peripheral blood mononuclear cells (PBMCs), taken at new diagnosis, from a patient treated with antithyroid drugs. The chain joins TRBV24-1 to TRBJ2-7; D is perhaps TRBD1 (6 bases). This receptor was obtained from a woman in her 30s with Graves disease. The CDR3 region has the DNA TGTGCCACCAGTGATTTGCATACAGGGGAGCAGTACTTC. This gives the protein CATSDLHTGEQYF.